This T cell receptor beta chain was captured by sequencing in a study of T cell changes during pregnancy in multiple sclerosis (dated by TCRdb to between 2018 and 2021). Background on the whole study: In women with multiple sclerosis, the researchers looked at how the T cell repertoire shifted as pregnancy progressed.

Looking up the germline V gene yields CDR1 WSHSY and CDR2 SAAADI. V is clipped by 0 bases and J by 3 bases, and the sequence between their germline boundaries is 20 bases long. From its cysteine to its phenylalanine, the CDR3 spans 18 amino acids. The retained sequence is limited to the CDR3, 54 bases, with the frame set at the first base. The library was obtained by the immunoSEQ multiplex PCR assay. TCRdb limited this immuneACCESS table to in-frame rearrangements with V and J called. A share of clones is missing; checked studies link under half to unresolved V genes, and the rest is unexplained. Present in this sample are 100,000 to 150,000 clones, about 94% of which were seen just once. The top ten clonotypes cover 6.2% of the sample. A note on this clone: Its binding antigen is unknown. No base quality information exists; no much larger clone differs at one position.

The sample here was peripheral blood, taken before pregnancy. The TCR sequence derives from a female donor with multiple sclerosis, enrolled in a pregnancy study. The chain links TRBV10-2 with TRBJ1-2, with TRBD1 as a weak D call on 5 bases. The DNA sequence reads TGCGCCAGCAGTGAGTCGACTCGAGGCAGGGCTTGGGACTATGGCTACACCTTC. Its translation is CASSESTRGRAWDYGYTF.